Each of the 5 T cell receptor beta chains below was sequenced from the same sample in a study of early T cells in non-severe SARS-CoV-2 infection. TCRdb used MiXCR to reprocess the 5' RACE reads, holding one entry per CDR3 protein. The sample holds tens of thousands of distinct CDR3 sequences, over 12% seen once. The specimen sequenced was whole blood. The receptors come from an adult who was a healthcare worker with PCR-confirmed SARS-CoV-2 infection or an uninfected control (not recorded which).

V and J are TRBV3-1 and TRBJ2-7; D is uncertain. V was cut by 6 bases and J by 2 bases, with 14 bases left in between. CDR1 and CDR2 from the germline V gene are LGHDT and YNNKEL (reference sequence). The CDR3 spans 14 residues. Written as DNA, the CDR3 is TGTGCCAGCAGTCATCGGGTCTTTCCCTACGAGCAGTACTTC. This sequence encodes CASSHRVFPYEQYF.

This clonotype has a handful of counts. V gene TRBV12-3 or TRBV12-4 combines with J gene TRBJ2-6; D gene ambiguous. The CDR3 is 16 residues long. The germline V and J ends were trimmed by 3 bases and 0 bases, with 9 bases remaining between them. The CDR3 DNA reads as TGTGCCAGCAGTTTGGGTCGGCGCTCTGGGGCCAACGTCCTGACTTTC. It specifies CASSLGRRSGANVLTF.

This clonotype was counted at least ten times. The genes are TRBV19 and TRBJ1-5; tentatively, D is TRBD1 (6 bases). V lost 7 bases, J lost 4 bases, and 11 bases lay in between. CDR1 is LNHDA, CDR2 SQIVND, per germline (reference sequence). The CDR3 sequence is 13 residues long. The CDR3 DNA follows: TGTGCCAGTAACAACAGGGAAAATCAGCCCCAGCATTTT. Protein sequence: CASNNRENQPQHF. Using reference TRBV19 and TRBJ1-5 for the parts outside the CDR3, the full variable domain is DGGITQSPKYLFRKEGQNVTLSCEQNLNHDAMYWYRQDPGQGLRLIYYSQIVNDFQKGDIAEGYSVSREKKESFPLTVTSAQKNPTAFYLCASNNRENQPQHFGDGTRLSIL.

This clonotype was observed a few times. The CDR3 sequence: CASSPPGVNYGYTF. CDR3 nucleotide sequence: TGTGCCAGCAGCCCCCCCGGCGTAAACTATGGCTACACCTTC. The rearrangement uses TRBV7-9 and TRBJ1-2; D remains ambiguous. The CDR3 spans 14 residues. Germline loops: CDR1 SEHNR, CDR2 FQNEAQ (reference sequence). The V end lost 5 bases, the J end lost 2 bases, and 12 bases lay between the germline ends.

The CDR3 sequence is CASSEILAGGLDTGELFF. CDR3 sequence (DNA): TGCGCCAGCAGTGAGATTCTAGCGGGGGGGCTCGACACCGGGGAGCTGTTTTTT. This sequence joins TRBV10-2 and TRBJ2-2, with 12 positions matching TRBD2. Germline V lookup: CDR1 WSHSY, CDR2 SAAADI. V lost 2 bases to trimming and J lost 3 bases; unmatched junction nucleotides: 7. The CDR3 sequence is 18 residues long.